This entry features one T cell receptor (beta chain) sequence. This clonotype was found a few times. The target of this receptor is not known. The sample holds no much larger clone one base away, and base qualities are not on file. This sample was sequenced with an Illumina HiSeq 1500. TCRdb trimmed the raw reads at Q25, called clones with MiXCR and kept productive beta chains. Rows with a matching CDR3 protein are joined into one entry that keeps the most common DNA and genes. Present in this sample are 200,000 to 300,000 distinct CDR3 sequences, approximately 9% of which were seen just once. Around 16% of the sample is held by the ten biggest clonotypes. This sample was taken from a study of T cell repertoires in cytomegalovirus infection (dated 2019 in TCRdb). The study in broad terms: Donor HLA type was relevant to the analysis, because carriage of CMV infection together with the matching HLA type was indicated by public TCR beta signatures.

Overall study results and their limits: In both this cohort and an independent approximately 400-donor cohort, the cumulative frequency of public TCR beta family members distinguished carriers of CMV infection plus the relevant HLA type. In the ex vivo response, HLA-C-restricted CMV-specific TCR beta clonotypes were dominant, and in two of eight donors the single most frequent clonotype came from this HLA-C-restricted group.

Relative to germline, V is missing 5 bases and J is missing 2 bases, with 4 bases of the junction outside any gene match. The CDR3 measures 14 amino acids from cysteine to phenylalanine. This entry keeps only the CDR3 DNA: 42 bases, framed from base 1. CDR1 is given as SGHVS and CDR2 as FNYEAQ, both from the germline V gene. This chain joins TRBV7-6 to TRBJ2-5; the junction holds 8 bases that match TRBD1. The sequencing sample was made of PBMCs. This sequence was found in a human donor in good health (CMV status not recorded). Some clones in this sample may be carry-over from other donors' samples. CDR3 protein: CASSTGGAQETQYF. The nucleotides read TGTGCCAGCAGCACAGGGGGAGCTCAAGAGACCCAGTACTTC.